The T cell receptor beta chain described here comes from a study of blood T cell repertoires in COVID-19. Study-level background: The samples span acute and convalescent COVID-19 from the United States, Italy and Spain.

Authors' methods: Reference gene primer amplification in the assay estimated nucleated cell counts. TCRdb keeps only in-frame clones here, not all; method: immunoSEQ multiplex PCR. That table is the source of V, J and clone size, and D and trimming were worked out from the DNA. The sample comprises about 220,000 clones, around 86% of which are singletons, and approximately 8.4% rests with the top ten. This clone was observed once. Recruited during active infection, patients (from Seattle) were subsequently followed longitudinally. Sample: peripheral blood. The TCR sequence derives from an elderly woman with COVID-19, enrolled during active disease.

The chain's CDR3 is CASSHRGSYEQYF. In DNA form, the CDR3 reads TGTGCCAGCAGCCACAGGGGGTCCTACGAGCAGTACTTC. The chain combines TRBV12-3 or TRBV12-4 with TRBJ2-7; 8 positions agree with TRBD1. The CDR3 extends over 13 amino acids. Trimming cost V 6 bases and J 1 base; bases outside gene matches: 2.